This T cell receptor (beta chain) was recorded in a study of T cell responses to AZD1222 COVID-19 vaccine. Findings of the study overall: Seropositive AZD1222 recipients at baseline numbered only five or six.

As for this clone: The target antigen is unknown.

This table comes from immunoSEQ multiplex PCR, and its TCRdb copy is limited to in-frame clones, with some not included. The sample lists under 200,000 clones; around nine tenths were seen once. V lost 2 bases, J lost 0 bases, and 4 bases lay in between. This CDR3 comprises 13 residues. Germline loops: CDR1 SEHNR, CDR2 FQNEAQ (reference sequence). The clonotype was recovered from an adult who received the AZD1222 COVID-19 vaccine. The chain joins TRBV7-9 to TRBJ1-1; D ambiguous. This material consisted of peripheral blood, taken 28 days after the second AZD1222 dose. The CDR3 nucleotides read TGTGCCAGCAGCTTATCACTGAACACTGAAGCTTTCTTT. As protein: CASSLSLNTEAFF.